The 9 T cell receptor beta chains given below trace back to one sample, sequenced in a study of blood T cell repertoires in COVID-19. Here immunoSEQ multiplex PCR was the method, and the copy in TCRdb shows in-frame clones only, minus some. Among 250,000 or so clones listed, roughly 89% were seen once. The specimen was peripheral blood. The receptor source for this set is a woman in her 30s with active or convalescent COVID-19.

The rearrangement uses TRBV18 and TRBJ1-2; D is undetermined. From germline, CDR1 is KGHSH and CDR2 LQKENI. The CDR3 is 13 amino acids. Trimming took 6 bases from V and 4 from J, leaving 12 bases between them. The CDR3 sequence: CASSRGEAYGYTF. In nucleotides, the CDR3 is TGTGCCAGCTCCCGCGGGGAAGCCTATGGCTACACCTTC.

This clone was seen once. The chain couples TRBV7-9 to TRBJ1-3; D remains ambiguous. CDR1 is SEHNR and CDR2 is FQNEAQ in the germline V gene (reference sequence). This CDR3 spans 14 amino acids. The ends were cut back, 0 bases at V and 8 bases at J, with 11 bases in the middle. CDR3 sequence (DNA): TGTGCCAGCAGCTTAGCCGGGTCCCGGGACACCATATATTTT. Its protein product is CASSLAGSRDTIYF.

This chain connects TRBV6-5 to TRBJ1-3; the D is unclear. The CDR3 runs to 13 residues. V was pared by 0 bases and J by 4 bases, with 4 bases between. CDR1 is MNHEY and CDR2 is SVGAGI in the germline V gene. CDR3 DNA: TGTGCCAGCAGTTACTCCCAAGGAAACACCATATATTTT. As protein: CASSYSQGNTIYF.

This clone appeared a few times. The V call is TRBV7-9, the J call TRBJ1-1; 8 bases fit TRBD1. The V and J ends lost 5 bases and 6 bases, in that order; junction bases with no gene match: 8. Per the germline V gene, CDR1 is SEHNR and CDR2 is FQNEAQ (reference sequence). This CDR3 is 14 amino acids long. Here the CDR3 reads CASSGYDRGPEAFF. CDR3 nucleotides: TGTGCCAGCAGCGGATATGACAGGGGTCCTGAAGCTTTCTTT.

There are a few counts of this clone. This CDR3 is CASSVTSDGYNEQFF. As DNA, the CDR3 is TGTGCCAGTAGTGTGACTAGCGATGGGTACAATGAGCAGTTCTTC. This sequence joins TRBV19 and TRBJ2-1; 8 nucleotides align to TRBD2. Looked up from germline, CDR1 is LNHDA and CDR2 is SQIVND (reference sequence). The J segment lost 4 bases and the V segment lost 5 bases, leaving 7 bases of the junction unmatched. The CDR3 is 15 amino acids.

The chain employs TRBV10-2 and TRBJ1-2; weak D call: TRBD1 (6 bases). Germline V lookup: CDR1 WSHSY, CDR2 SAAADI. The V and J ends lost 8 bases and 0 bases respectively, with 19 bases between them. There are 16 residues in the CDR3. The CDR3 is CASAAPTGLANYGYTF. The CDR3, as DNA: TGCGCCAGCGCAGCCCCGACAGGCCTCGCTAACTATGGCTACACCTTC.

The table lists this clone with a count of one. The chain joins TRBV5-1 to TRBJ2-7; 8 bases match TRBD2. Germline CDR1 SGHRS, CDR2 YFSETQ. V lost 5 bases, J lost 5 bases, and 12 bases stayed unmatched. This CDR3 contains 15 residues. The CDR3 coding sequence is TGCGCCAGCAGTTACAACGGAGCGGGGGTGAACGAGCAGTACTTC. Translating gives CASSYNGAGVNEQYF. Looking up the rest from reference TRBV5-1 and TRBJ2-7 gives the full variable domain: KAGVTQTPRYLIKTRGQQVTLSCSPISGHRSVSWYQQTPGQGLQFLFEYFSETQRNKGNFPGRFSGRQFSNSRSEMNVSTLELGDSALYLCASSYNGAGVNEQYFGPGTRLTVT.

Note on this clone: The identical CDR3 is also encoded by other nucleotide sequences in the sample. The V call is TRBV5-5, the J call TRBJ2-7, with D perhaps matching TRBD1 (6 bases). Germline CDR1 SGHKS, CDR2 YYEKEE (reference sequence). Deletions cut 4 bases from V and 3 bases from J, with 14 bases between. This CDR3 region has 14 residues. The CDR3 DNA reads as TGTGCCAGCAGCCTGGCTGGGACAAACTACGAGCAGTACTTC. Amino acid sequence: CASSLAGTNYEQYF.

This chain connects TRBV2 to TRBJ2-3; 7 bases are shared with TRBD1. Germline V gene lookup returns CDR1 SNHLY and CDR2 FYNNEI. CDR3 length equals 15 residues. The V segment lost 3 bases and the J segment 2 bases; nucleotides outside the gene matches: 5. The CDR3 sequence: CASSDPGQVTDTQYF. In DNA form, the CDR3 reads TGTGCCAGCAGTGATCCTGGACAGGTCACAGATACGCAGTATTTT.